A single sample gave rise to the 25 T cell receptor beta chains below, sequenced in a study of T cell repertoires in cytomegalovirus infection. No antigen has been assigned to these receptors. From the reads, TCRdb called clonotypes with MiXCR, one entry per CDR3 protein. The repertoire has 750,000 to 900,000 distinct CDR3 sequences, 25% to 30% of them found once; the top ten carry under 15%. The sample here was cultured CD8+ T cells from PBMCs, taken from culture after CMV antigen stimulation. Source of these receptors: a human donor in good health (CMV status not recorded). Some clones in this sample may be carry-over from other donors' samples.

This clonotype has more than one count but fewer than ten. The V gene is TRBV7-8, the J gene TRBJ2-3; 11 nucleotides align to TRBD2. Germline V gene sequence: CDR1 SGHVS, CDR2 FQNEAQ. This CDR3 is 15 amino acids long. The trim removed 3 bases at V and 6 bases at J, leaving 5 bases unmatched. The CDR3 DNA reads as TGTGCCAGCAGCTTTAGCGGGGGGGGGTGGGATACGCAGTATTTT. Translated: CASSFSGGGWDTQYF.

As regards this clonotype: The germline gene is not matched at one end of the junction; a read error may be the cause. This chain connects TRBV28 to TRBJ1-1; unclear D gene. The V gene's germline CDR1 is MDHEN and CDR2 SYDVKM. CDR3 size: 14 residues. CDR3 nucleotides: TGTGCCAGCAGTTTAAGGGCCAAGAACATTGAAGCTTTCTTT. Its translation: CASSLRAKNIEAFF.

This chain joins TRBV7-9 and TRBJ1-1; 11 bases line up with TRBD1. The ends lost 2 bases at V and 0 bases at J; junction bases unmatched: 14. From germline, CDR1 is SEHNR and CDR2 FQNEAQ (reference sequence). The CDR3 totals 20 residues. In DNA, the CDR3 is TGTGCCAGCAGCTTAAGGACAGGGGGCGCCCGGATTAGGATGAACACTGAAGCTTTCTTT. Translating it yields CASSLRTGGARIRMNTEAFF.

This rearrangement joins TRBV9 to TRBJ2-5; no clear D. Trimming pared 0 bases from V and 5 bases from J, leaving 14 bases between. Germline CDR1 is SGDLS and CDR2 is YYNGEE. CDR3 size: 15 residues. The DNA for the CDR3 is TGTGCCAGCAGCGTAGATCCGACGGCCCCGGAGACCCAGTACTTC. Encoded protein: CASSVDPTAPETQYF.

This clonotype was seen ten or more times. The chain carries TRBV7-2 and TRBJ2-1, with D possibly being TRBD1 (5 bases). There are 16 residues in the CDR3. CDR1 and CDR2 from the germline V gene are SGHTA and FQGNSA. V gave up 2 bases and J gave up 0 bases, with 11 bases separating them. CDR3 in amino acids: CASSLQGWDSYNEQFF. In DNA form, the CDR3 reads TGTGCCAGCAGCTTACAGGGATGGGACTCCTACAATGAGCAGTTCTTC.

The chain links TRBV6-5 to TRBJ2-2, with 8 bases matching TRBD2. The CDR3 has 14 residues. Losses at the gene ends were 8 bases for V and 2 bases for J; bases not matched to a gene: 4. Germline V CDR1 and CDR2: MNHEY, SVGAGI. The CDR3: CASAGGSNTGELFF. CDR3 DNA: TGTGCCAGCGCGGGGGGATCAAACACCGGGGAGCTGTTTTTT.

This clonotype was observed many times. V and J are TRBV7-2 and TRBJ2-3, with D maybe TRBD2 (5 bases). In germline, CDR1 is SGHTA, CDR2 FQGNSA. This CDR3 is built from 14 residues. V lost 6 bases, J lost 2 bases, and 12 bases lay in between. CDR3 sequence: CASSSSSFTDTQYF. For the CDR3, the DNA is TGTGCCAGCAGTTCCTCTAGCTTCACAGATACGCAGTATTTT. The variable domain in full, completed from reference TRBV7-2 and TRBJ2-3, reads GAGVSQSPSNKVTEKGKDVELRCDPISGHTALYWYRQSLGQGLEFLIYFQGNSAPDKSGLPSDRFSAERTGGSVSTLTIQRTQQEDSAVYLCASSSSSFTDTQYFGPGTRLTVL.

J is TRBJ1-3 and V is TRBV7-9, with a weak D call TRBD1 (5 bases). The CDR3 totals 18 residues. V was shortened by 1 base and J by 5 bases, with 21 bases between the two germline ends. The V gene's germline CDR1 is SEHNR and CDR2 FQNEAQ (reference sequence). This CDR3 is CASSLGYPGPNERNTIYF. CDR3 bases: TGTGCCAGCAGCTTAGGTTATCCGGGACCAAACGAAAGAAACACCATATATTTT.

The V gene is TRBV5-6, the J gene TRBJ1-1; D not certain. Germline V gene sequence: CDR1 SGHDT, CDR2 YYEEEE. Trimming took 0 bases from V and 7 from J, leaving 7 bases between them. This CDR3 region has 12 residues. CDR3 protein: CASSLVAGEAFF. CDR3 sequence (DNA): TGTGCCAGCAGCTTGGTGGCTGGTGAAGCTTTCTTT.

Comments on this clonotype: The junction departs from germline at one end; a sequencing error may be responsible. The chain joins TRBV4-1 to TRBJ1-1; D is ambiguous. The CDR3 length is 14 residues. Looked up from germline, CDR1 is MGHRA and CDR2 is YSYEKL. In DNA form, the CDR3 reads TGTGCCAGCAGCGAAGGGCGGTCGAACACTGAAGCTTTCTTT. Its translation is CASSEGRSNTEAFF.

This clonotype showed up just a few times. This CDR3 is CASGLDLFF. DNA for the CDR3: TGTGCTAGTGGTTTGGATTTGTTCTTC. The chain couples TRBV12-5 to TRBJ2-1; unclear D gene. Trimming took off 1 base at V and 15 bases at J, with 4 bases between the two ends. CDR1 and CDR2 (germline): LGHNT, FRNRAP. The CDR3 extends over 9 amino acids.

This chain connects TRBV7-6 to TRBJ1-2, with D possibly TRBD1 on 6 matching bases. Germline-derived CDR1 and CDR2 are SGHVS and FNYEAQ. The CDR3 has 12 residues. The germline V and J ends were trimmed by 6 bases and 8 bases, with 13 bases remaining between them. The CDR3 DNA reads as TGTGCCAGCAGTGAAACAGGGACAGGCTACACCTTC. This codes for CASSETGTGYTF.

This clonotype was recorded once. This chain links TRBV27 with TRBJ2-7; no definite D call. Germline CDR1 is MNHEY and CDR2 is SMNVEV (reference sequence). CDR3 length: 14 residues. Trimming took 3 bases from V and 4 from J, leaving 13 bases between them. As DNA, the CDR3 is TGTGCCAGCAGTTTGCGGTTCCCCCTTTACGAGCAGTACTTC. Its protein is CASSLRFPLYEQYF.

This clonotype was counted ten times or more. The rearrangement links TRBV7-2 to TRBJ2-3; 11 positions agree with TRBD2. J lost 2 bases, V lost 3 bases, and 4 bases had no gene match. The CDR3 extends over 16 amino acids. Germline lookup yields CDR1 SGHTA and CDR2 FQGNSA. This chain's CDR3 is CASSFTSGGITDTQYF. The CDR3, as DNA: TGTGCCAGCAGCTTTACTAGCGGGGGAATCACAGATACGCAGTATTTT. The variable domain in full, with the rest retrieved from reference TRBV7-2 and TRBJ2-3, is GAGVSQSPSNKVTEKGKDVELRCDPISGHTALYWYRQSLGQGLEFLIYFQGNSAPDKSGLPSDRFSAERTGGSVSTLTIQRTQQEDSAVYLCASSFTSGGITDTQYFGPGTRLTVL.

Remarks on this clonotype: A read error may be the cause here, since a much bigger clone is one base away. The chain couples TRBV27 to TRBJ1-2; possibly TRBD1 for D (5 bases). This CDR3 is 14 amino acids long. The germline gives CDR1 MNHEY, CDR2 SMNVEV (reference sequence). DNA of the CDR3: TGTGCCAGCGGTTTTTCGACAGCGGGTGTTGACTACACCTTC. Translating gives CASGFSTAGVDYTF.

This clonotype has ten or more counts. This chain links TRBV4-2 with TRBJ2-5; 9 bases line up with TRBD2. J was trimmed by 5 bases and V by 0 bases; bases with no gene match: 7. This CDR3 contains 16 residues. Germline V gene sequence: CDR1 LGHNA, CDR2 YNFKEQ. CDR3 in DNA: TGTGCCAGCAGCCAAGAAGTGTGGCGGGGGGGGGAGACCCAGTACTTC. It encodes CASSQEVWRGGETQYF.

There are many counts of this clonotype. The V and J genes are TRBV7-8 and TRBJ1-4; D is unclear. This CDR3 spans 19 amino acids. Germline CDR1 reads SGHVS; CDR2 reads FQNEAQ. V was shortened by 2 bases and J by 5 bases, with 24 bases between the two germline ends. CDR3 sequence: CASSLLVGILSGENEKLFF. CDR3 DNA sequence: TGTGCCAGCAGCTTATTGGTCGGGATCTTATCCGGGGAAAATGAAAAACTGTTTTTT.

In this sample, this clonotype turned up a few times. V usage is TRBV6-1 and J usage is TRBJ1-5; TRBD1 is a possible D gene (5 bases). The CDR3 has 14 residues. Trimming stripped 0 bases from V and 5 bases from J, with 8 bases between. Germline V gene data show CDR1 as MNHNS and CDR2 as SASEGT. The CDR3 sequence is CASSEAWGYQPQHF. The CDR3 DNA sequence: TGTGCCAGCAGTGAAGCGTGGGGGTATCAGCCCCAGCATTTT.

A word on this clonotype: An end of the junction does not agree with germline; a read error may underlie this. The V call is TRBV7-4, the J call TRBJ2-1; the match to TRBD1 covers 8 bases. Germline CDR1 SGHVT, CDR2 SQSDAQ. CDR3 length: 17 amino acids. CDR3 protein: CVSSLPEGTGAYNEQFF. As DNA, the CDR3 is TGTGTCAGCAGCTTACCCGAAGGGACAGGAGCCTACAATGAGCAGTTCTTC. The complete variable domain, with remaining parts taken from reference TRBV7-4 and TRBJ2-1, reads GAGVSQSPRYKVAKRGRDVALRCDSISGHVTLYWYRQTLGQGSEVLTYSQSDAQRDKSGRPSGRFSAERPERSVSTLKIQRTEQGDSAVYLCVSSLPEGTGAYNEQFFGPGTRLTVL.

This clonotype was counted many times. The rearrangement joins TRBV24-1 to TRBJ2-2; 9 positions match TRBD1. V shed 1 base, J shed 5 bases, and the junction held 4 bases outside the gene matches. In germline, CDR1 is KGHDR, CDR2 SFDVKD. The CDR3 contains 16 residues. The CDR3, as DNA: TGTGCCACCAGTGATTTACGGACAGGGGAGACCGGGGAGCTGTTTTTT. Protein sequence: CATSDLRTGETGELFF.

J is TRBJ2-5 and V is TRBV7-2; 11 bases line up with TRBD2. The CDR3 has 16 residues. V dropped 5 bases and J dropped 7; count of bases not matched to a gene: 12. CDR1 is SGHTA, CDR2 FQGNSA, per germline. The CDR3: CASSVLLAGGPRTQYF. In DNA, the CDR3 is TGTGCCAGCAGCGTCCTCCTAGCGGGGGGCCCTCGGACCCAGTACTTC. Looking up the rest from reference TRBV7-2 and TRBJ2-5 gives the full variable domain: GAGVSQSPSNKVTEKGKDVELRCDPISGHTALYWYRQSLGQGLEFLIYFQGNSAPDKSGLPSDRFSAERTGGSVSTLTIQRTQQEDSAVYLCASSVLLAGGPRTQYFGPGTRLLVL.

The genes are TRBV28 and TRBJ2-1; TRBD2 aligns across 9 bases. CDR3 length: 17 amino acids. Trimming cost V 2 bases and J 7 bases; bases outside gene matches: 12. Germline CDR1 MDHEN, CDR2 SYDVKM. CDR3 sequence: CASSLLVVAGGGNEQFF. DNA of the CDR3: TGTGCCAGCAGTTTACTGGTCGTCGCGGGGGGGGGTAATGAGCAGTTCTTC.

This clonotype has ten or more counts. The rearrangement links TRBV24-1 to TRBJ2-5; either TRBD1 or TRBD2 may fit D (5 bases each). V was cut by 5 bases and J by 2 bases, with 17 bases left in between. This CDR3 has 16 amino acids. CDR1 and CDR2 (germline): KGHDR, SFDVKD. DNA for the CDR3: TGTGCCACCAGTGGGGGGACCGGGCGGTGGCAAGAGACCCAGTACTTC. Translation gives CATSGGTGRWQETQYF.

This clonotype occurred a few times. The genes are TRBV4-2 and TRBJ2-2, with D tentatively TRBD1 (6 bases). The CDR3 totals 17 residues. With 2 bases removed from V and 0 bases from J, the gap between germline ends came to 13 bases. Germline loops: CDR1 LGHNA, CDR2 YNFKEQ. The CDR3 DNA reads TGTGCCAGCAGCCAAAGACCGGGACAAGCGAACACCGGGGAGCTGTTTTTT. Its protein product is CASSQRPGQANTGELFF.

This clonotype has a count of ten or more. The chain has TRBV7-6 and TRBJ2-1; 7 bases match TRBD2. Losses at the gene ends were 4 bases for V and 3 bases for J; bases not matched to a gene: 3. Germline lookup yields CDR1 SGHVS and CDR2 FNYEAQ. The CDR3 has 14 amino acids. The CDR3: CASSSSGVYNEQFF. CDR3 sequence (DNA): TGTGCCAGCAGCTCGAGCGGGGTCTACAATGAGCAGTTCTTC. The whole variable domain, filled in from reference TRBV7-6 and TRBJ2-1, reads GAGVSQSPRYKVTKRGQDVALRCDPISGHVSLYWYRQALGQGPEFLTYFNYEAQQDKSGLPNDRFSAERPEGSISTLTIQRTEQRDSAMYRCASSSSGVYNEQFFGPGTRLTVL.